The rows below give T cell receptor beta chains drawn from one sample of a study of neoadjuvant anti-PD-1 for oral cavity cancer. This table comes from immunoSEQ multiplex PCR, and its TCRdb copy is limited to in-frame clones, with some not included. The sample records some 17,000 clones, about 64% being singletons. This specimen consisted of PBMCs, obtained before nivolumab (anti-PD-1) treatment. These receptors all stem from a person aged 40-85 years with oral cavity squamous cell carcinoma. The CDR3 runs from the conserved cysteine through the conserved F or W. Fields, in order: clone size, D gene, CDR3 length, V gene, J gene, CDR3 protein, CDR3 DNA. D genes are given only for firm matches. Clone size, where shown, is once, few, many, or a class for clones that have expanded.

size: NA; D: NA; length: 12; V: TRBV7-6; J: TRBJ2-3; CDR3: CASSPNDDTQYF; DNA: TGTGCCAGCAGCCCCAATGATGATACGCAGTATTTT
size: NA; D: TRBD1; length: 17; V: TRBV4-1; J: TRBJ2-4; CDR3: CASSGSGTGGAKNIQYF; DNA: TGCGCCAGCAGCGGATCCGGGACAGGGGGTGCCAAAAACATTCAGTACTTC
size: once; D: NA; length: 13; V: TRBV30; J: TRBJ2-2; CDR3: CAWSFSALGELFF; DNA: TGTGCCTGGAGTTTTTCAGCGCTCGGGGAGCTGTTTTTT
size: NA; D: NA; length: 14; V: TRBV6-5; J: TRBJ1-1; CDR3: CASSRYDSNTEAFF; DNA: TGTGCCAGCAGTCGCTATGACTCGAACACTGAAGCTTTCTTT
size: NA; D: NA; length: 15; V: TRBV11-2; J: TRBJ1-5; CDR3: CASSLGGLGNQPQHF; DNA: TGTGCCAGCAGCTTAGGAGGGTTAGGCAATCAGCCCCAGCATTTT
size: NA; D: NA; length: 14; V: TRBV10-3; J: TRBJ2-7; CDR3: CAISEGASLREQYF; DNA: TGTGCCATCAGTGAGGGGGCGAGCCTCCGCGAGCAGTACTTC
size: NA; D: NA; length: 15; V: TRBV9; J: TRBJ2-5; CDR3: CASTVGVGPLETQYF; DNA: TGTGCCAGCACCGTAGGAGTAGGGCCTCTTGAGACCCAGTACTTC
size: once; D: NA; length: 14; V: TRBV30; J: TRBJ2-7; CDR3: CAWSVWQGRNEQYF; DNA: TGTGCCTGGAGTGTCTGGCAGGGGAGAAACGAGCAGTACTTC
size: NA; D: NA; length: 15; V: TRBV10-3; J: TRBJ2-6; CDR3: CAISESGSGANVLTF; DNA: TGTGCCATCAGTGAGTCAGGGTCTGGGGCCAACGTCCTGACTTTC
size: NA; D: NA; length: 16; V: TRBV10-1; J: TRBJ2-5; CDR3: CASSESEDEVLETQYF; DNA: TGCGCCAGCAGTGAGTCTGAGGATGAGGTCCTGGAGACCCAGTACTTC
size: few; D: NA; length: 14; V: TRBV19; J: TRBJ1-2; CDR3: CASQRTALSYGYTF; DNA: TGTGCCAGCCAACGGACAGCCCTTTCCTATGGCTACACCTTC
size: NA; D: NA; length: 14; V: TRBV6-4; J: TRBJ2-1; CDR3: CASSDSSRRNEQFF; DNA: TGTGCCAGCAGTGACTCGTCCAGGCGAAATGAGCAGTTCTTC
size: NA; D: TRBD1; length: 15; V: TRBV6-5; J: TRBJ1-4; CDR3: CASSRLRGANEKLFF; DNA: TGTGCCAGCAGTCGACTCAGGGGGGCTAATGAAAAACTGTTTTTT
size: once; D: TRBD1; length: 13; V: TRBV30; J: TRBJ2-7; CDR3: CAWSRTGSYEQYF; DNA: TGTGCCTGGAGCAGGACAGGGTCCTACGAGCAGTACTTC
size: NA; D: NA; length: 15; V: TRBV5-6; J: TRBJ2-1; CDR3: CASSIPGDGGNEQFF; DNA: TGTGCCAGCAGCATTCCGGGAGACGGCGGCAATGAGCAGTTCTTC
size: NA; D: NA; length: 13; V: TRBV13; J: TRBJ1-5; CDR3: CASSLGPGQPQHF; DNA: TGTGCCAGCAGCTTAGGTCCGGGGCAGCCCCAGCATTTT
size: NA; D: NA; length: 14; V: TRBV9; J: TRBJ1-5; CDR3: CASSVGDHNQPQHF; DNA: TGTGCCAGCAGCGTAGGGGACCACAATCAGCCCCAGCATTTT
size: NA; D: NA; length: 14; V: TRBV2; J: TRBJ2-7; CDR3: CASSERGRAYEQYF; DNA: TGTGCCAGCAGTGAGAGGGGAAGAGCCTACGAGCAGTACTTC
size: NA; D: NA; length: 15; V: TRBV7-3; J: TRBJ2-2; CDR3: CASSLVPTNTGELFF; DNA: TGTGCCAGCAGCTTAGTCCCAACCAACACCGGGGAGCTGTTTTTT
size: NA; D: NA; length: 15; V: TRBV10-3; J: TRBJ1-5; CDR3: CAIKDGQSSNQPQHF; DNA: TGTGCCATCAAGGACGGACAGAGTAGCAATCAGCCCCAGCATTTT
size: few; D: TRBD1; length: 15; V: TRBV5-1; J: TRBJ1-1; CDR3: CASSLIGTVSPEAFF; DNA: TGCGCCAGCAGCTTGATTGGGACAGTATCTCCTGAAGCTTTCTTT
size: few; D: TRBD2; length: 17; V: TRBV27; J: TRBJ2-5; CDR3: CASSLYAGGEFGETQYF; DNA: TGTGCCAGCAGTTTATACGCCGGGGGGGAGTTTGGAGAGACCCAGTACTTC
size: once; D: NA; length: 13; V: TRBV27; J: TRBJ1-2; CDR3: CASSLDKNYGYTF; DNA: TGTGCCAGCAGTTTGGACAAGAACTATGGCTACACCTTC
size: once; D: TRBD1; length: 14; V: TRBV6-5; J: TRBJ2-7; CDR3: CASSGTGGVYEQYF; DNA: TGTGCCAGCAGCGGGACAGGGGGGGTTTACGAGCAGTACTTC
size: NA; D: NA; length: 11; V: TRBV20-1; J: TRBJ1-2; CDR3: CSRGTPYGYTF; DNA: TGCAGTCGCGGGACACCCTATGGCTACACCTTC